This T cell receptor beta chain comes out of a study of T cells in Graves' hyperthyroidism and ophthalmopathy. Researchers took RNA transcripts and amplified the TCR beta CDR3 regions from them. With the HTBI primer set, the TCR CDR3 went through a first round of RT-PCR. TCRdb fed the multiplex PCR reads into MiXCR, producing one record per CDR3 protein. The sample has about 410,000 distinct CDR3 sequences, roughly 14% seen once. This clonotype was recorded at least ten times. Diagnoses rested on clinical symptoms, serum thyroxine and TRAb, thyroid ultrasound and orbital computed tomography. V dropped 4 bases and J dropped 5; count of bases not matched to a gene: 5. CDR3 length: 14 amino acids. Germline CDR1 SQVTM, CDR2 ANQGSEA.

The sequence was collected from a man in his late teens or twenties with Graves' ophthalmopathy. Material: blood. This chain uses TRBV29-1 with TRBJ1-1; 12 bases map to TRBD1. CDR3 protein: CSVVGQGAGTEAFF. The CDR3 coding sequence is TGCAGCGTTGTGGGACAGGGGGCTGGAACTGAAGCTTTCTTT. The whole variable domain, remainder taken from reference TRBV29-1 and TRBJ1-1, is SAVISQKPSRDICQRGTSLTIQCQVDSQVTMMFWYRQQPGQSLTLIATANQGSEATYESGFVIDKFPISRPNLTFSTLTVSNMSPEDSSIYLCSVVGQGAGTEAFFGQGTRLTVV.